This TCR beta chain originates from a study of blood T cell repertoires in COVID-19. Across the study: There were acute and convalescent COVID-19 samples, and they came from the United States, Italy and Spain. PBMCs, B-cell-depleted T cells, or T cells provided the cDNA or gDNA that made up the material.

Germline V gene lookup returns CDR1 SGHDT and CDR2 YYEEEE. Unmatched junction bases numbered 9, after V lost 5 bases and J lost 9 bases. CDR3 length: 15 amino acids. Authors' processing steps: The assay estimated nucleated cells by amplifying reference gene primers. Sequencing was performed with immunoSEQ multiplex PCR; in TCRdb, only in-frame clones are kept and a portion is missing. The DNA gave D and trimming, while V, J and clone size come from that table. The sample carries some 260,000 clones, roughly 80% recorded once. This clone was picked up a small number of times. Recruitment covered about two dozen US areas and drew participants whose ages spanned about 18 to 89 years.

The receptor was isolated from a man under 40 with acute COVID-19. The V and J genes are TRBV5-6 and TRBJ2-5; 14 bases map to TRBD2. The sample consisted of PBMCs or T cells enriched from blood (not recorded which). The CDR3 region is CASSYDRTSGGSQYF. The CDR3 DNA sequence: TGTGCCAGCAGTTACGATAGGACTAGCGGGGGGTCCCAGTACTTC.